This T cell receptor beta chain was sequenced during a study of early T cells in non-severe SARS-CoV-2 infection. Study at large: Sequencing targeted bulk RNA from unsorted whole blood, leaving chains unpaired.

Researchers attached unique molecular identifiers to individual cDNA molecules. TCRdb independently ran MiXCR on the 5' RACE reads; one entry per CDR3 protein. The table has 40,000 to 45,000 distinct CDR3 sequences, about 6% seen once. There are many counts of this clonotype. Its antigen is still unknown. Study-wide findings and caveats: Anti-spike CD8 responses were favored in VDJdb matching, and private and CD4 specificities were missed.

There are 18 residues in the CDR3. Germline values: CDR1 SGHAT, CDR2 FQNNGV. The V gene lost 2 bases and the J gene lost 0 bases, with 17 bases spanning the gap. The TCR originated in an adult who was a healthcare worker with PCR-confirmed SARS-CoV-2 infection or an uninfected control (not recorded which). The chain joins TRBV11-2 to TRBJ2-1; TRBD2 is a possible D gene (6 bases). The starting material was whole blood, obtained at baseline. The DNA for the CDR3 is TGTGCCAGCAGCTTATTAAAGGGACCGACTAGCTCCTACAATGAGCAGTTCTTC. Protein product: CASSLLKGPTSSYNEQFF. Filled out from reference TRBV11-2 and TRBJ2-1, the complete variable domain reads EAGVAQSPRYKIIEKRQSVAFWCNPISGHATLYWYQQILGQGPKLLIQFQNNGVVDDSQLPKDRFSAERLKGVDSTLKIQPAKLEDSAVYLCASSLLKGPTSSYNEQFFGPGTRLTVL.